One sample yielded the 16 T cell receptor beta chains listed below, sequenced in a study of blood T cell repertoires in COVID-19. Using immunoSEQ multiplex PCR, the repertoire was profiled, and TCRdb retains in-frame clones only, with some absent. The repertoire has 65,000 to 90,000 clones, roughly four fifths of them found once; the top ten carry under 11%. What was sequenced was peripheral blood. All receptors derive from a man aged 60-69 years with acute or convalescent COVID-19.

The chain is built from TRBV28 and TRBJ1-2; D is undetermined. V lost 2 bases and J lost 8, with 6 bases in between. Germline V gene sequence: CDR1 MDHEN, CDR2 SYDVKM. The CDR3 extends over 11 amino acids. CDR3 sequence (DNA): TGTGCCAGCAGTTTAACAGTCGGCTACACCTTC. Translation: CASSLTVGYTF.

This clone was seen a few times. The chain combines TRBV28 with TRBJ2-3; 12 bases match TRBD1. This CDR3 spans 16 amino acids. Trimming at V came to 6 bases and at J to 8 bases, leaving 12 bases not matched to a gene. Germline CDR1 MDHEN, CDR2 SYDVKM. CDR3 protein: CASSFPGQGARGTQYF. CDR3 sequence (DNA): TGTGCCAGCAGCTTTCCGGGACAGGGGGCAAGAGGTACGCAGTATTTT.

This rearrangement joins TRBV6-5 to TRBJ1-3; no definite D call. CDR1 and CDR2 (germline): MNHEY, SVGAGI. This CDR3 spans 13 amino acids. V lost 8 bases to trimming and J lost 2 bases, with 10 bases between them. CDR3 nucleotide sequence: TGTGCCAGCTCACAGCAGACTGGAAACACCATATATTTT. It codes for CASSQQTGNTIYF.

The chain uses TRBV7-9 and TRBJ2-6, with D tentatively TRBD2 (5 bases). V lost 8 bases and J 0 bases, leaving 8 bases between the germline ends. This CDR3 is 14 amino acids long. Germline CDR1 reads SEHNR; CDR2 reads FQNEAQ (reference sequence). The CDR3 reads CASRGDSGANVLTF. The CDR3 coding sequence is TGTGCCAGCCGGGGAGACTCTGGGGCCAACGTCCTGACTTTC.

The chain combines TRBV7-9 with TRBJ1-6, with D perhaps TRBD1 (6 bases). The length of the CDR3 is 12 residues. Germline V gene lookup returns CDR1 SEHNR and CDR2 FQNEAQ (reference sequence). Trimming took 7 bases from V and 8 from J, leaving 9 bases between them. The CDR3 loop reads CASTEGDSPLHF. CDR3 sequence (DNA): TGTGCCAGCACCGAGGGGGATTCACCCCTCCACTTT.

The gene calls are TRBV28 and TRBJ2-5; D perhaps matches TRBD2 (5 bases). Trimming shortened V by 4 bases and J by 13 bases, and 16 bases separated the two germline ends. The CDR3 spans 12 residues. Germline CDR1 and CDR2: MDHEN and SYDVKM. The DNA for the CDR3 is TGTGCCAGCAGTTCGGGAACCATATTCCCGTACTTC. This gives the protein CASSSGTIFPYF. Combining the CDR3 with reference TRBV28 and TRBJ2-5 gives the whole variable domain DVKVTQSSRYLVKRTGEKVFLECVQDMDHENMFWYRQDPGLGLRLIYFSYDVKMKEKGDIPEGYSVSREKKERFSLILESASTNQTSMYLCASSSGTIFPYFGPGTRLLVL.

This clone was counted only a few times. CDR3 sequence (DNA): TGTGCCAGCACCACGGACACGCCTAGGAATTCACCCCTCCACTTT. Its translation is CASTTDTPRNSPLHF. V gene TRBV6-5 combines with J gene TRBJ1-6; tentative D call: TRBD1 (5 bases). The V and J ends lost 7 bases and 7 bases respectively, with 17 bases between them. The CDR3 is 15 residues long. Germline V gene data show CDR1 as MNHEY and CDR2 as SVGAGI.

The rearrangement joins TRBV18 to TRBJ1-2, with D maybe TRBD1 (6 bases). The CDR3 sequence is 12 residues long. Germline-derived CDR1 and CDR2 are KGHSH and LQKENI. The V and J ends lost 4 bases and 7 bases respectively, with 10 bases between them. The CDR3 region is CASSLLGGGYTF. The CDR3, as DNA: TGTGCCAGCTCACTCCTAGGGGGTGGCTACACCTTC.

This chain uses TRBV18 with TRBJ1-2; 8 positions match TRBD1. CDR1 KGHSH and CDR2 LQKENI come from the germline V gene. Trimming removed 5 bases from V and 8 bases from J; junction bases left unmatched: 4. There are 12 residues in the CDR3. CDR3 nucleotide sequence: TGTGCCAGCTCAGACAGGGGCCGGGGCTACACCTTC. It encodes CASSDRGRGYTF.

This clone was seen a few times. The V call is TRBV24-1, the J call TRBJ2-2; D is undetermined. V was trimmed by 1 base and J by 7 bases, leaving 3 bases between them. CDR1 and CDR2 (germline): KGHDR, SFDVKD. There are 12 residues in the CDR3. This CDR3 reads CATSDFRGELFF. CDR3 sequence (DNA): TGTGCCACCAGTGATTTCCGCGGGGAGCTGTTTTTT.

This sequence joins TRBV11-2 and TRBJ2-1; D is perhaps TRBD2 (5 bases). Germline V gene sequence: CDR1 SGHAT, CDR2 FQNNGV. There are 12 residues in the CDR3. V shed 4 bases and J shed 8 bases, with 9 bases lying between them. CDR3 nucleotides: TGTGCCAGCAGCTCAGAGGGCTATGAGCAGTTCTTC. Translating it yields CASSSEGYEQFF.

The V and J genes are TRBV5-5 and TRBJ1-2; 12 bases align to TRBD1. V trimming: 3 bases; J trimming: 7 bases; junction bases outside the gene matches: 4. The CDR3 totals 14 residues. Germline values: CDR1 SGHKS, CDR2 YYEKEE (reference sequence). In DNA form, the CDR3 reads TGTGCCAGCAGCTCCCGGGACAGGGGGCCTGGCTACACCTTC. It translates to CASSSRDRGPGYTF.

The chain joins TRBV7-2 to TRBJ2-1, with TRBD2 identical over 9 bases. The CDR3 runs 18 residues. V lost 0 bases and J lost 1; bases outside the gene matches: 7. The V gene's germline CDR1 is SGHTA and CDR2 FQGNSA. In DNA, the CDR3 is TGTGCCAGCAGCTTAGCGACCCTAGCGGGACGGTCCTACAATGAGCAGTTCTTC. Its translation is CASSLATLAGRSYNEQFF.

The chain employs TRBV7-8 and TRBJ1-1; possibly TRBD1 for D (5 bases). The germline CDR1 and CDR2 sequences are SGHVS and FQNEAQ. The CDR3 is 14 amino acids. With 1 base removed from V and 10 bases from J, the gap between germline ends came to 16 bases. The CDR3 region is CASSLGGASVGAFF. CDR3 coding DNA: TGTGCCAGCAGCTTAGGTGGGGCCTCCGTGGGAGCTTTCTTT.

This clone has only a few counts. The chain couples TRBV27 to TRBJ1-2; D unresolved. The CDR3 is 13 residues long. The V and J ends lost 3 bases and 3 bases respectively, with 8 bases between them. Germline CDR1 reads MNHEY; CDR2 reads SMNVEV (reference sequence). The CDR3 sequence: CASSFGVYYGYTF. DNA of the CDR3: TGTGCCAGCAGTTTCGGAGTGTACTATGGCTACACCTTC.

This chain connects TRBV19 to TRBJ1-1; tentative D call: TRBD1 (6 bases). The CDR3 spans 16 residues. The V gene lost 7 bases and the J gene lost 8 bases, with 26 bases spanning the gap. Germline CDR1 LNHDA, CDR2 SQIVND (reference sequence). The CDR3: CASNQGDRTYEVEAFF. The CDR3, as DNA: TGTGCCAGTAATCAGGGTGACAGGACTTACGAAGTGGAAGCTTTCTTT.